The 3 T cell receptor beta chains presented below share a single source sample, sequenced in a study of T cell responses to AZD1222 COVID-19 vaccine. Here immunoSEQ multiplex PCR was the method, and the copy in TCRdb shows in-frame clones only, minus some. The sample lists 50,000 to 65,000 clones; about 90% were seen once. Sequencing used peripheral blood, obtained on day 0 of AZD1222 vaccination. The receptors were sampled from an adult in good health.

The chain employs TRBV19 and TRBJ1-2; TRBD1 matches at 8 bases. This CDR3 contains 13 residues. Per the germline V gene, CDR1 is LNHDA and CDR2 is SQIVND (reference sequence). The V gene end was trimmed by 5 bases and the J gene end by 7 bases; junction bases not matched to a gene: 6. The CDR3 sequence is CASSSGQGFGYTF. The CDR3 region has the DNA TGTGCCAGTAGTTCCGGACAGGGTTTTGGCTACACCTTC.

Only a few counts were recorded for this clone. This rearrangement joins TRBV9 to TRBJ1-1; unclear D gene. Germline V gene lookup returns CDR1 SGDLS and CDR2 YYNGEE. V was shortened by 7 bases and J by 1 base, with 11 bases between the two germline ends. CDR3 size: 13 residues. This chain's CDR3 is CASETVQNTEAFF. In DNA form, the CDR3 reads TGTGCCAGCGAGACGGTCCAGAACACTGAAGCTTTCTTT.

The table lists this clone with a count of one. The chain is built from TRBV6-5 and TRBJ2-5; TRBD1 matches at 7 bases. Germline assignment: CDR1 MNHEY and CDR2 SVGAGI. V shed 5 bases and J 2 bases; nucleotides not matched to a gene: 8. The CDR3 consists of 15 residues. The CDR3 protein is CASSPDRVRQETQYF. The CDR3 DNA reads TGTGCCAGCAGTCCCGACAGGGTGAGGCAAGAGACCCAGTACTTC.